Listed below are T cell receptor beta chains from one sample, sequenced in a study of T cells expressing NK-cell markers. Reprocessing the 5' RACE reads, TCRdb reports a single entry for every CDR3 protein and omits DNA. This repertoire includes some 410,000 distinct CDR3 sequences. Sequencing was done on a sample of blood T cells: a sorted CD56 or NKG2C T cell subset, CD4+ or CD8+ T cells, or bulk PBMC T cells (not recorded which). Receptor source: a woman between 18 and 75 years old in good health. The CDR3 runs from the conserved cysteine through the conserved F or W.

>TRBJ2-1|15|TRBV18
CASSPPAGVLNEQFF
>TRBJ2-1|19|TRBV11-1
CASSSGLAGGPWSYNEQFF
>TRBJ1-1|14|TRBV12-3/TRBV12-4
CASRPSAVPGGAFF
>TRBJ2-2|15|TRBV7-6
CASSYLPDGGGELFF
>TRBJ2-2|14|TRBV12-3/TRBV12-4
CASSLGGRAGELFF
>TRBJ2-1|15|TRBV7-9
CASSFGLMDYNEQFF
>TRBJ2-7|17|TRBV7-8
CASSLADIQVGSYEQYF
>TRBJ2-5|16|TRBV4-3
CASSQTAGTGAETQYF
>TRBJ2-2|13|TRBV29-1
CSVQGRGDGELFF
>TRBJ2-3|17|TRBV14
CASSQYRLAGRGDTQYF
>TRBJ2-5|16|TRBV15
CATSRSSDRGDETQYF
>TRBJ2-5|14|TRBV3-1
CASSEGLVGETQYF
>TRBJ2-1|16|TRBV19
CASSIGVAGVYNEQFF